The next 2 T cell receptor beta chains were all read from a single sample in a study of T cell responses to AZD1222 COVID-19 vaccine. TCRdb's table, derived via immunoSEQ multiplex PCR, lists solely in-frame clones and lacks some. The repertoire holds more than 95,000 clones, with about 90% as singletons. The material sequenced was peripheral blood, taken on day 0 of AZD1222 vaccination. Every receptor here comes from an adult in good health.

CDR3 residues: CASNLGVLNQPQHF. CDR3 in DNA: TGTGCCAGTAACTTGGGCGTCCTAAATCAGCCCCAGCATTTT. This chain uses TRBV19 with TRBJ1-5; D not certain. CDR1 and CDR2 from the germline V gene are LNHDA and SQIVND (reference sequence). The ends were cut back, 7 bases at V and 4 bases at J, with 14 bases in the middle. The CDR3 length is 14 residues.

This clone was recorded a few times. This chain uses TRBV4-1 with TRBJ1-1, with TRBD1 identical over 7 bases. The V and J ends lost 4 bases and 5 bases, in that order; junction bases with no gene match: 13. The CDR3 runs to 16 residues. Germline lookup yields CDR1 MGHRA and CDR2 YSYEKL. The CDR3 region is CASSPGGRQGGTEAFF. The CDR3 coding sequence is TGCGCCAGCAGCCCCGGCGGGAGACAGGGAGGGACTGAAGCTTTCTTT.